A single sample is the source of the 3 T cell receptor beta chains below, sequenced in a study of cytotoxic CD8 clonotypes in ibrutinib-treated CLL. Repertoires were generated with immunoSEQ multiplex PCR, while TCRdb's copy carries only in-frame clones and drops some. Counted here are 50,000 to 70,000 clones, approximately 50% occurring once; the ten biggest clones make up 24%. The sample here was PBMCs, taken at disease progression, from a patient treated with ibrutinib. These receptors were taken from a human donor with chronic lymphocytic leukemia.

V gene TRBV27 combines with J gene TRBJ2-3; D may be TRBD2 (7 bases). Germline V gene data show CDR1 as MNHEY and CDR2 as SMNVEV (reference sequence). The CDR3 loop spans 15 amino acids. Between the trimmed V and J ends, which lost 5 bases and 4 bases, there was a span of 16 bases. In nucleotides, the CDR3 is TGTGCCAGCAGTCCACAGGGTGGGAGGGCAGATACGCAGTATTTT. Its translation: CASSPQGGRADTQYF.

This chain connects TRBV4-3 to TRBJ1-1; unclear D gene. Germline CDR1 and CDR2: LGHNA and YSLEER. The CDR3 runs 14 residues. With 0 bases removed from V and 4 bases from J, the gap between germline ends came to 9 bases. As DNA, the CDR3 is TGCGCCAGCAGCCAAGACGTTTGGGTCACTGAAGCTTTCTTT. Amino acid sequence: CASSQDVWVTEAFF.

The rearrangement links TRBV5-1 to TRBJ1-2; 7 bases map to TRBD1. This CDR3 has 15 amino acids. Trimming cost V 3 bases and J 4 bases; bases outside gene matches: 9. Germline-derived CDR1 and CDR2 are SGHRS and YFSETQ. CDR3 nucleotides: TGCGCCAGCAGCTCCGGGACAGCCGAGGCCTATGGCTACACCTTC. The encoded protein is CASSSGTAEAYGYTF.